The following is a T cell receptor beta chain sequence with its context. Its antigen remains unknown. Unstimulated naive, memory, effector memory and TEMRA subsets from a few donor pairs underwent sequencing. This sample was taken from a study of siplizumab effects on memory and regulatory T cells. Regarding the study as a whole: No more than a minor fraction of alloreactive clones could be traced back to unstimulated subsets. Naive T cells appeared more diverse than memory cells and seemed to be major alloresponse contributors.

There are 15 residues in the CDR3. V was shortened by 5 bases and J by 3 bases, with 13 bases between the two germline ends. From germline, CDR1 is SGHTA and CDR2 FQGNSA. The repertoire was sequenced with immunoSEQ multiplex PCR; TCRdb's copy has only in-frame clones and lacks some. The sample records approximately 60,000 clones, roughly 85% being singletons. This chain connects TRBV7-2 to TRBJ1-4; TRBD1 is a possible D gene (5 bases). This clonotype was sampled from a human donor in good health. Sequenced: memory CD4+ T cells sorted from blood. The CDR3 is CASSPRGVPNEKLFF. The CDR3 DNA is TGTGCCAGCAGCCCTCGGGGGGTGCCTAATGAAAAACTGTTTTTT.